Following are 29 T cell receptor beta chains from one sample sequenced in a study of technical replicates of blood from several donors. Some clones are missing from TCRdb's copy, which holds only in-frame ones; the method was immunoSEQ multiplex PCR. In the table there are more than 65,000 clones, approximately 92% of which are singletons. The sequencing input was T cells isolated from PBMCs. The source is a human donor in good health.

The chain combines TRBV28 with TRBJ1-1; D remains ambiguous. The CDR3 is 12 amino acids. CDR1 MDHEN and CDR2 SYDVKM come from the germline V gene. Trimming left V 2 bases short and J 4 bases short, with 5 bases between. The CDR3 loop is CASSLKPTEAFF. Written as DNA, the CDR3 is TGTGCCAGCAGTTTAAAGCCCACTGAAGCTTTCTTT.

This clone has only one observation. The gene calls are TRBV28 and TRBJ1-5; a weak D match, TRBD1 (5 bases). V was shortened by 1 base and J by 0 bases, with 13 bases between the two germline ends. This CDR3 comprises 17 residues. Germline V gene data show CDR1 as MDHEN and CDR2 as SYDVKM. The CDR3 DNA reads TGTGCCAGCAGTTTATCAGGGATTTCCTATAGCAATCAGCCCCAGCATTTT. Protein sequence: CASSLSGISYSNQPQHF.

CDR3 DNA: TGTGCCAGCAGCTTAACTAGCGGGGGACTCGAGCAGTACTTC. Its translation: CASSLTSGGLEQYF. The chain carries TRBV7-6 and TRBJ2-7; 11 bases align to TRBD2. Looked up from germline, CDR1 is SGHVS and CDR2 is FNYEAQ. Trimming took 2 bases from V and 6 from J; bases not matched to a gene: 3. CDR3 length: 14 amino acids.

The chain recombines TRBV4-1 with TRBJ2-5; the D gene is possibly TRBD2 (6 bases). Trimming removed 3 bases at V and 2 bases at J, with 16 bases between. CDR1 is MGHRA and CDR2 is YSYEKL in the germline V gene. The CDR3 is 16 amino acids. CDR3 sequence reads: CASSHGLLAYQETQYF. CDR3 coding DNA: TGCGCCAGCAGCCATGGTCTTCTAGCGTATCAAGAGACCCAGTACTTC.

The CDR3 region is CASSSQVNEKLFF. CDR3 nucleotide sequence: TGTGCCAGTAGTTCCCAGGTTAATGAAAAACTGTTTTTT. V is TRBV19 and J is TRBJ1-4, with D unresolved. This CDR3 comprises 13 residues. Trimming took 5 bases from V and 4 from J, leaving 8 bases between them. Germline loops: CDR1 LNHDA, CDR2 SQIVND (reference sequence).

The V gene is TRBV15, the J gene TRBJ2-6, with unresolved D. Germline CDR1 is LNHNV and CDR2 is YYDKDF (reference sequence). V was cut by 3 bases and J by 0 bases, with 9 bases left in between. CDR3 size: 16 residues. Here the CDR3 DNA reads TGTGCCACCAGCAGCTTAGTACGCTCTGGGGCCAACGTCCTGACTTTC. This gives the protein CATSSLVRSGANVLTF.

This chain uses TRBV30 with TRBJ1-4; 7 bases fit TRBD1. The trim removed 2 bases at V and 0 bases at J, leaving 0 bases unmatched. The germline V gene has CDR1 GTSNPN and CDR2 SVGIG (reference sequence). The CDR3 covers 14 residues. The CDR3 protein is CAWSQGATNEKLFF. The CDR3 DNA reads TGTGCCTGGAGTCAGGGGGCAACTAATGAAAAACTGTTTTTT.

The chain has TRBV23-1 and TRBJ2-6, with D perhaps TRBD1 (5 bases). TRBV23-1 is known as an ORF, though its function is uncertain. Trimming took 2 bases from V and 0 from J, leaving 11 bases between them. The CDR3 length is 17 residues. CDR3 in amino acids: CASSQPRQFSGANVLTF. The CDR3 DNA sequence: TGCGCCAGCAGTCAACCTAGACAGTTCTCTGGGGCCAACGTCCTGACTTTC.

CDR3 protein: CASSTWLTGGVASGGYTF. DNA for the CDR3: TGTGCCAGCAGCACCTGGTTGACAGGGGGGGTCGCGTCCGGTGGCTACACCTTC. This chain links TRBV7-9 with TRBJ1-2; 9 bases map to TRBD1. The CDR3 runs 18 residues. V trimming: 5 bases; J trimming: 7 bases; junction bases outside the gene matches: 20. Germline V gene sequence: CDR1 SEHNR, CDR2 FQNEAQ (reference sequence).

V gene TRBV10-3 combines with J gene TRBJ1-2; 8 bases agree with TRBD1. Germline CDR1 and CDR2: ENHRY and SYGVKD. CDR3 length: 18 amino acids. The junction had 10 bases not matched to a gene; V was cut back by 0 bases and J by 1 base. CDR3: CAISESPGQGGSNYGYTF. The CDR3 DNA sequence: TGTGCCATCAGTGAGTCCCCAGGACAGGGAGGAAGTAACTATGGCTACACCTTC.

The chain employs TRBV19 and TRBJ1-5; TRBD1 might be the D (6 bases). V lost 3 bases and J 7 bases, leaving 13 bases between the germline ends. CDR1 and CDR2 (germline): LNHDA, SQIVND (reference sequence). The CDR3 length is 14 residues. Here the CDR3 DNA reads TGTGCCAGTAGTATGACCTGGGGGGGCCAGCCCCAGCATTTT. Translating it yields CASSMTWGGQPQHF.

The chain carries TRBV7-7 and TRBJ2-3; 12 positions agree with TRBD2. V was pared by 5 bases and J by 4 bases, with 4 bases of the junction left unmatched. This CDR3 is 15 amino acids long. Germline lookup yields CDR1 SSHAT and CDR2 FNYEAQ (reference sequence). This chain's CDR3 is CASSRTSGRSDTQYF. In nucleotides, the CDR3 is TGTGCCAGCAGCAGAACTAGCGGGAGGTCAGATACGCAGTATTTT.

This sequence joins TRBV7-9 and TRBJ2-2; possibly TRBD1 for D (6 bases). Germline values: CDR1 SEHNR, CDR2 FQNEAQ (reference sequence). This CDR3 is built from 13 residues. Trimming shortened V by 5 bases and J by 5 bases, and 9 bases separated the two germline ends. CDR3 region: CASSRTETGELFF. The CDR3 DNA sequence: TGTGCCAGCAGCCGGACAGAGACCGGGGAGCTGTTTTTT.

This sequence joins TRBV6-5 and TRBJ2-2; D call uncertain. The CDR3 is 14 amino acids. The V gene's germline CDR1 is MNHEY and CDR2 SVGAGI. Trimming cost V 3 bases and J 3 bases, with 8 bases left between them. CDR3 sequence reads: CASSYQAYTGELFF. Here the CDR3 DNA reads TGTGCCAGCAGTTATCAAGCATACACCGGGGAGCTGTTTTTT.

V gene TRBV21-1 combines with J gene TRBJ2-7; no check of the table's D call, TRBD2, against the DNA was made. TRBV21-1 is a pseudogene segment. This CDR3 comprises 14 residues. CDR3 in DNA: TGTGCCAGCAGCACATGGACTAGCGGATACGAGCAGTACTTC. Its protein product is CASSTWTSGYEQYF.

The chain combines TRBV14 with TRBJ2-1, with 13 bases matching TRBD2. Germline-derived CDR1 and CDR2 are SGHDN and FVKESK. V was clipped by 0 bases and J by 10 bases; unmatched bases: 9. The CDR3 is made up of 17 amino acids. The CDR3 nucleotides read TGTGCCAGCAGCCAAGATTTTAGGGGACTAGCGGGAATGGAGCAGTTCTTC. Translated, it gives CASSQDFRGLAGMEQFF.

This clone was seen just once. The chain joins TRBV9 to TRBJ1-1, with D perhaps matching TRBD1 (6 bases). V lost 4 bases, J lost 2 bases, and 15 bases lay in between. The germline V gene has CDR1 SGDLS and CDR2 YYNGEE. The CDR3 extends over 15 amino acids. CDR3 DNA sequence: TGTGCCAGCAGCCCGGAACAGGGATTCAACACTGAAGCTTTCTTT. The encoded protein is CASSPEQGFNTEAFF.

The chain links TRBV4-3 to TRBJ2-5, with 8 bases lining up with TRBD2. J gave up 3 bases and V 4 bases, and 4 bases lay outside the gene matches. Germline loops: CDR1 LGHNA, CDR2 YSLEER. This CDR3 has 14 residues. The CDR3 DNA reads as TGCGCCAGCAGCCTCGGACTAGCCAAAGAGACCCAGTACTTC. This codes for CASSLGLAKETQYF.

This clone was found a few times. The chain joins TRBV9 to TRBJ2-5; 13 bases map to TRBD2. With V trimmed by 3 bases and J by 4 bases, 0 bases remained unmatched. This CDR3 comprises 14 residues. Germline CDR1 reads SGDLS; CDR2 reads YYNGEE. The CDR3 here is CASSGTSGGETQYF. CDR3 nucleotides: TGTGCCAGCAGCGGGACTAGCGGGGGAGAGACCCAGTACTTC.

This chain uses TRBV10-3 with TRBJ2-7, with 11 bases fitting TRBD2. This CDR3 is 15 amino acids long. From germline, CDR1 is ENHRY and CDR2 SYGVKD. Trimming removed 5 bases from V and 0 bases from J; junction bases left unmatched: 3. The CDR3 is CAISPTSGNSYEQYF. CDR3 DNA sequence: TGTGCCATCAGTCCGACTAGCGGGAACTCCTACGAGCAGTACTTC.

V gene TRBV7-8 combines with J gene TRBJ1-4; D ambiguous. The CDR3 consists of 15 residues. Trimming stripped 6 bases from V and 6 bases from J, with 17 bases between. Germline V gives CDR1 SGHVS, CDR2 FQNEAQ. CDR3 in DNA: TGTGCCAGCAGATCTAGTAGAACTGACTATGAAAAACTGTTTTTT. Its protein is CASRSSRTDYEKLFF.

The gene calls are TRBV4-2 and TRBJ2-7; D unresolved. The V gene lost 0 bases and the J gene lost 0 bases, with 6 bases spanning the gap. Looked up from germline, CDR1 is LGHNA and CDR2 is YNFKEQ. CDR3 size: 14 residues. This CDR3 reads CASSQEVSSYEQYF. CDR3 nucleotide sequence: TGTGCCAGCAGCCAAGAGGTTAGCTCCTACGAGCAGTACTTC.

V usage is TRBV5-4 and J usage is TRBJ2-1; D is undetermined. Trimming pared 3 bases from V and 5 bases from J, leaving 9 bases between. The germline V gene has CDR1 SGHNT and CDR2 YYREEE (reference sequence). CDR3 size: 13 residues. The CDR3 sequence: CASSSTYNNEQFF. CDR3 sequence (DNA): TGTGCCAGCAGCTCTACCTATAACAATGAGCAGTTCTTC.

The CDR3 bases are TGTGCCAGCAGCCAGGGACTAGCGGGAGGGATTAGCGAGCAGTACTTC. Residues: CASSQGLAGGISEQYF. The chain has TRBV5-4 and TRBJ2-7, with TRBD2 matching over 16 bases. Germline V gives CDR1 SGHNT, CDR2 YYREEE (reference sequence). Unmatched junction bases numbered 7, after V lost 4 bases and J lost 6 bases. CDR3 length equals 16 residues.

This clone was seen once. This chain links TRBV9 with TRBJ2-3; no clear D gene. Deletions cut 2 bases from V and 1 base from J, with 8 bases between. Germline CDR1 is SGDLS and CDR2 is YYNGEE. CDR3 size: 14 residues. In DNA form, the CDR3 reads TGTGCCAGCAGCGTCCTACTTGGCACAGATACGCAGTATTTT. It yields the protein CASSVLLGTDTQYF.

The CDR3 bases are TGCGCCAGCAGCTTAACCCTAGCGGGAGGAGGCGCGGATACGCAGTATTTT. Translated: CASSLTLAGGGADTQYF. The chain uses TRBV5-1 and TRBJ2-3; 11 bases line up with TRBD2. The germline CDR1 and CDR2 sequences are SGHRS and YFSETQ. Unmatched junction bases numbered 11, after V lost 2 bases and J lost 6 bases. The CDR3 totals 17 residues.

The chain recombines TRBV27 with TRBJ1-2; D gene unclear. The germline gives CDR1 MNHEY, CDR2 SMNVEV (reference sequence). This CDR3 spans 13 amino acids. Trimming pared 6 bases from V and 8 bases from J, leaving 16 bases between. The CDR3 spells CASSLSRGGGYTF. The CDR3 region has the DNA TGTGCCAGCAGCCTGTCTCGGGGAGGCGGCTACACCTTC.

This rearrangement joins TRBV7-2 to TRBJ1-1; perhaps TRBD1 as D (5 bases). This CDR3 region has 13 residues. CDR1 is SGHTA and CDR2 is FQGNSA in the germline V gene. Between the trimmed V and J ends, which lost 4 bases and 1 base, there was a span of 7 bases. DNA of the CDR3: TGTGCCAGCAGCTGGGGGGGGAACACTGAAGCTTTCTTT. Protein sequence: CASSWGGNTEAFF.

This rearrangement joins TRBV5-6 to TRBJ2-7; D might be TRBD1 (6 bases). Germline CDR1 SGHDT, CDR2 YYEEEE. The CDR3 sequence is 14 residues long. Between the trimmed V and J ends, which lost 1 base and 1 base, there was a span of 9 bases. The CDR3: CASSLPGESYEQYF. CDR3 in DNA: TGTGCCAGCAGCTTGCCAGGGGAATCCTACGAGCAGTACTTC.